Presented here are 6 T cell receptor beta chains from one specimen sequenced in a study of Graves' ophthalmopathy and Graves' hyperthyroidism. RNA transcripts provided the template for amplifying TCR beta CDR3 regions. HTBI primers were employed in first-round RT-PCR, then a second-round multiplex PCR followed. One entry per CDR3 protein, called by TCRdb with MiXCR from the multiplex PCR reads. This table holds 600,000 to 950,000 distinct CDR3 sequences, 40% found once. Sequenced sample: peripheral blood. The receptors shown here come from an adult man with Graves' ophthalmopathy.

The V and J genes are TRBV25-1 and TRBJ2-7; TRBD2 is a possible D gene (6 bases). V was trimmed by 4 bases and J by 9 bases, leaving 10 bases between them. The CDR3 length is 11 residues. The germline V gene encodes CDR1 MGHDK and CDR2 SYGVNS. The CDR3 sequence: CASSGLEGQYF. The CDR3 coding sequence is TGTGCCAGCAGTGGACTAGAGGGGCAGTACTTC.

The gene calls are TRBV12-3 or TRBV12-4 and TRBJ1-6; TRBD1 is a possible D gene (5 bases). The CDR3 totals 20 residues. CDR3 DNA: TGTGCTAGTGGTTTGGTACTTCCCCTTTCGGCCGCAGGGAGTGATTCACCCCTCCACTTT. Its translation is CASGLVLPLSAAGSDSPLHF.

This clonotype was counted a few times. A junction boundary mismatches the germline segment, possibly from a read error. CDR3 DNA: TGCGCCAGCAGCACTAGCTTCACCGGGGAGCTGTTTTTT. It codes for CASSTSFTGELFF. The J gene is TRBJ2-2, the V gene TRBV7-9; a weak D match, TRBD2 (6 bases). This CDR3 comprises 13 residues. Germline V CDR1 and CDR2: SEHNR, FQNEAQ (reference sequence).

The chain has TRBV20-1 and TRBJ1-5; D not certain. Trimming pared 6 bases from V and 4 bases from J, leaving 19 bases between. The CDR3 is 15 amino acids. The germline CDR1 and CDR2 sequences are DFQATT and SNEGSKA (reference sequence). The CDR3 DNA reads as TGCAGTGCCCCCGGCGGGAGACACTTGAATCAGCCCCAGCATTTT. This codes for CSAPGGRHLNQPQHF.

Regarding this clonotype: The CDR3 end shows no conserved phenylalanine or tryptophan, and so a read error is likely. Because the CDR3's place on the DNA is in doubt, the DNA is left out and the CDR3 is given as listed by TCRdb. The CDR3: CASGTAAAY. This rearrangement joins TRBV2 to TRBJ1-2. With termini counted, the CDR3 has 9 amino acids. Germline V lookup: CDR1 SNHLY, CDR2 FYNNEI.

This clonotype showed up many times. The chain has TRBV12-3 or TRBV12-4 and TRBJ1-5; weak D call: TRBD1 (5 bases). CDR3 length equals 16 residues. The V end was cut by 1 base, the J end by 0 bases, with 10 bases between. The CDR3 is CASSLGSGTSNQPQHF. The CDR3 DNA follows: TGTGCCAGCAGTTTAGGCTCAGGGACTAGCAATCAGCCCCAGCATTTT.